These 9 T cell receptor beta chains originate from one sample sequenced in a study of early T cells in non-severe SARS-CoV-2 infection. TCRdb reprocessed the 5' RACE reads via MiXCR and lists one record per CDR3 protein. The table records 65,000 to 85,000 distinct CDR3 sequences, 13% of them present only once. Sequencing used whole blood. The receptors stem from an adult who was a healthcare worker with PCR-confirmed SARS-CoV-2 infection or an uninfected control (not recorded which).

The chain uses TRBV7-8 and TRBJ2-5; D not resolved. CDR1 and CDR2 from the germline V gene are SGHVS and FQNEAQ. The CDR3 is 16 residues long. V lost 6 bases to trimming and J lost 1 base, with 18 bases between them. The CDR3 DNA sequence: TGTGCCAGCAGACGAAGTCTCCTAGGCCTCCAAGAGACCCAGTACTTC. Its protein product is CASRRSLLGLQETQYF. Using reference TRBV7-8 and TRBJ2-5 for the parts outside the CDR3, the full variable domain is GAGVSQSPRYKVAKRGQDVALRCDPISGHVSLFWYQQALGQGPEFLTYFQNEAQLDKSGLPSDRFFAERPEGSVSTLKIQRTQQEDSAVYLCASRRSLLGLQETQYFGPGTRLLVL.

The sample holds a few counts of this clonotype. The rearrangement joins TRBV29-1 to TRBJ2-4; 7 bases line up with TRBD1. Germline lookup yields CDR1 SQVTM and CDR2 ANQGSEA. Losses at the gene ends were 2 bases for V and 2 bases for J; bases not matched to a gene: 15. This CDR3 has 18 residues. The CDR3 region has the DNA TGCAGCGTTGAATGGAGAGGCAGGGGGAAGAGCCCCAAAAACATTCAGTACTTC. Amino acid sequence: CSVEWRGRGKSPKNIQYF.

Ten or more counts support this clonotype. The V call is TRBV12-3 or TRBV12-4, the J call TRBJ2-7, with 8 bases matching TRBD2. This CDR3 has 14 amino acids. V lost 5 bases and J lost 1; bases outside the gene matches: 4. The CDR3, as DNA: TGTGCCAGCAGTCGGGGGGGCCGGTCCTACGAGCAGTACTTC. Translation gives CASSRGGRSYEQYF.

This clonotype has at least ten counts. The chain is built from TRBV11-2 and TRBJ2-5; no clear D. Germline V gene data show CDR1 as SGHAT and CDR2 as FQNNGV. This CDR3 has 16 residues. V lost 1 base, J lost 5 bases, and 17 bases lay in between. The CDR3 sequence: CASSLGQAVLAETQYF. CDR3 nucleotide sequence: TGTGCCAGCAGCTTAGGTCAGGCCGTATTGGCGGAGACCCAGTACTTC.

This clonotype was detected many times. The CDR3 sequence is CASSLAAGRNTEAFF. In DNA form, the CDR3 reads TGTGCCAGCAGCTTAGCTGCAGGCAGGAACACTGAAGCTTTCTTT. This sequence joins TRBV7-9 and TRBJ1-1; no clear D gene. The CDR3 loop spans 15 amino acids. Germline lookup yields CDR1 SEHNR and CDR2 FQNEAQ (reference sequence). Trimming stripped 0 bases from V and 1 base from J, with 9 bases between.

This clonotype showed up just a few times. This chain links TRBV2 with TRBJ1-5; D might be TRBD1 (6 bases). The CDR3 consists of 14 residues. V lost 4 bases, J lost 6 bases, and 13 bases lay in between. The germline gives CDR1 SNHLY, CDR2 FYNNEI. The CDR3 region has the DNA TGTGCCAGCAGTGCTAATAGGGGGGCTCAGCCCCAGCATTTT. It specifies CASSANRGAQPQHF.

The gene calls are TRBV13 and TRBJ2-7, with 7 bases aligning to TRBD1. This CDR3 comprises 15 residues. J was trimmed by 6 bases and V by 4 bases; bases with no gene match: 12. Germline V CDR1 and CDR2: PRHDT, FYEKMQ (reference sequence). CDR3 nucleotides: TGTGCCAGCAGCTCGACAGGGAAGGACCTCTCCGAGCAGTACTTC. It translates to CASSSTGKDLSEQYF.

Points on this clonotype: A clone one base away is much larger, so this may be a read error. The rearrangement uses TRBV14 and TRBJ2-1; D gene uncertain. Trimming stripped 1 base from V and 2 bases from J, with 6 bases between. This CDR3 is 14 amino acids long. From germline, CDR1 is SGHDN and CDR2 FVKESK. CDR3 amino acids: CASSQAAAYNEQFF. The CDR3 bases are TGTGCCAGCAGCCAAGCGGCAGCCTACAATGAGCAGTTCTTC.

This clonotype was found many times. This rearrangement joins TRBV7-8 to TRBJ2-1; 10 positions agree with TRBD2. The V and J ends lost 1 base and 3 bases, in that order; junction bases with no gene match: 6. Germline V lookup: CDR1 SGHVS, CDR2 FQNEAQ. CDR3 size: 17 residues. This CDR3 is CASSLVSTSGNYNEQFF. DNA of the CDR3: TGTGCCAGCAGCTTAGTGTCCACTAGCGGGAACTACAATGAGCAGTTCTTC. Full variable domain (remainder filled in from reference TRBV7-8 and TRBJ2-1): GAGVSQSPRYKVAKRGQDVALRCDPISGHVSLFWYQQALGQGPEFLTYFQNEAQLDKSGLPSDRFFAERPEGSVSTLKIQRTQQEDSAVYLCASSLVSTSGNYNEQFFGPGTRLTVL.